This TCR beta chain was sequenced during a study of blood T cell repertoires in COVID-19. Study context: The study drew acute and convalescent COVID-19 samples from the United States, Italy and Spain. PBMCs, B-cell-depleted T cells, or T cells were the source of the cDNA or gDNA that made up the material.

Trimming shortened V by 4 bases and J by 0 bases, and 14 bases separated the two germline ends. In germline, CDR1 is SGHRS, CDR2 YFSETQ. This CDR3 has 16 residues. This clone appeared a few times. Original processing methods: The assay estimated nucleated cells by amplifying reference gene primers. Assay used: immunoSEQ multiplex PCR; TCRdb lists only in-frame clones, some missing. V and J calls and clone size follow that table, whereas D and trimming were derived from the DNA. Here the sample spans around 70,000 clones, about four fifths being singletons. What was sequenced was peripheral blood. The chain employs TRBV5-1 and TRBJ2-1; D is unclear. This TCR was recovered from a human donor in a cohort sampled during active COVID-19. CDR3 sequence reads: CASSPTWASSYNEQFF. In DNA, the CDR3 is TGCGCCAGCAGCCCCACCTGGGCGAGCTCCTACAATGAGCAGTTCTTC.